This record covers a single T cell receptor beta chain. Its specificity is not known. Each person with ophthalmopathy scored at least 3 on the Clinical Activity Score, reached NOSPECS grade 4 or higher, and had been ill under 3 months. From roughly 10 ml of fresh peripheral blood, PBMCs were isolated. The data were obtained in a study of T cells in Graves' hyperthyroidism and ophthalmopathy. Study observations and caveats: Appearing also in blood were most of the thyroid clonotypes expanded above 0.001.

RNA transcripts were the template for amplifying TCR beta CDR3 regions. During a first-round RT-PCR of the TCR CDR3, the HTBI primer set was used. TCRdb re-called the multiplex PCR reads through MiXCR, storing one row per CDR3 protein. The repertoire holds 500,000 to 650,000 distinct CDR3 sequences, 15% to 20% seen once, with approximately 48% in the top ten. This CDR3 has 24 residues. CDR1 and CDR2 from the germline V gene are SGHAT and FQNNGV. V shed 4 bases, J shed 3 bases, and the junction held 33 bases outside the gene matches. The rearrangement links TRBV11-2 to TRBJ2-7, with TRBD1 matching over 10 bases. The sequence was collected from a man in his forties or fifties with Graves' ophthalmopathy. Sequenced input: blood. CDR3: CASSSLSRPPYGTGALGANYEQYF. The DNA for the CDR3 is TGTGCCAGCAGCTCATTATCTAGGCCCCCATACGGGACAGGGGCCCTTGGTGCAAACTACGAGCAGTACTTC.